Listed below are T cell receptor beta chains from one sample, sequenced in a study of response to subunit inactivated influenza vaccine. TCRdb processed the RT-PCR reads anew with MiXCR; each CDR3 protein has one entry. Of 500,000 or so distinct CDR3 sequences detected, about 17% appear once; the ten largest clones hold over 2.5%. The sample consisted of CD4+ T cells sorted from PBMCs, taken roughly 24 months after vaccination. The receptors here all came from a man between 50 and 75 years old who received an inactivated influenza vaccine. The CDR3 runs from the conserved cysteine through the conserved F or W. The D gene is left open where the match is weak. Only part of the rows carry a size: once, few, many, or a class if the clone is expanded.

TGTGCCAGCAGTGGACAGCCGAGCTCCTACGAGCAGTACTTC | CASSGQPSSYEQYF | TRBJ2-7 | - | TRBV6-1 | -
TGTGCCAGCAGACTTACTGAAGCTTTCTTT | CASRLTEAFF | TRBJ1-1 | - | TRBV12-3/TRBV12-4 | few
TGTGCCACCAGCAGAGATTCCGGGGCCCCCGGGGAGCTGTTTTTT | CATSRDSGAPGELFF | TRBJ2-2 | - | TRBV15 | few
TGTGCCAGTAGTATTACTGGGGCCAACGTCCTGACTTTC | CASSITGANVLTF | TRBJ2-6 | - | TRBV19 | -
TGCAGTGCTCAGACTAGCGGGACGCAGTATTTT | CSAQTSGTQYF | TRBJ2-3 | TRBD2 | TRBV20-1 | once
TGCGCCAGCAGCAGGCTAGCGGGCAATGGATACGAGCAGTACTTC | CASSRLAGNGYEQYF | TRBJ2-7 | TRBD2 | TRBV5-1 | many
TGCAGTGCTAGCAAAACGGACAGCTCGAACACTGAAGCTTTCTTT | CSASKTDSSNTEAFF | TRBJ1-1 | - | TRBV20-1 | few
TGCGCCAGCAGCCAAGAACCCCACGCGAACACCGGGGAGCTGTTTTTT | CASSQEPHANTGELFF | TRBJ2-2 | - | TRBV4-1 | few
TGCGCCAGCAGCCAAGATCTCCCCGACAGTTTTAGCAATCAGCCCCAGCATTTT | CASSQDLPDSFSNQPQHF | TRBJ1-5 | - | TRBV4-3 | few
TGCGCCAGCAGCTTGGAGGGAAGTCGTGGGATTCAAGAGACCCAGTACTTC | CASSLEGSRGIQETQYF | TRBJ2-5 | - | TRBV5-1 | few
TGTGCCAGCAGTGATGGACTAAGGACCTCTGACAATGAGCAGTTCTTC | CASSDGLRTSDNEQFF | TRBJ2-1 | - | TRBV6-1 | few
TGCAGCGTTGGGTTAGGGCAAAATGAGCAGTTCTTC | CSVGLGQNEQFF | TRBJ2-1 | - | TRBV29-1 | many
TGTGCCAGCTCACTTTACTCTGGGGCCAACGTCCTGACTTTC | CASSLYSGANVLTF | TRBJ2-6 | - | TRBV18 | few
TGTGCCAGCCTGGACGGGCGGGGTACCTACGAGCAGTACTTC | CASLDGRGTYEQYF | TRBJ2-7 | - | TRBV28 | -